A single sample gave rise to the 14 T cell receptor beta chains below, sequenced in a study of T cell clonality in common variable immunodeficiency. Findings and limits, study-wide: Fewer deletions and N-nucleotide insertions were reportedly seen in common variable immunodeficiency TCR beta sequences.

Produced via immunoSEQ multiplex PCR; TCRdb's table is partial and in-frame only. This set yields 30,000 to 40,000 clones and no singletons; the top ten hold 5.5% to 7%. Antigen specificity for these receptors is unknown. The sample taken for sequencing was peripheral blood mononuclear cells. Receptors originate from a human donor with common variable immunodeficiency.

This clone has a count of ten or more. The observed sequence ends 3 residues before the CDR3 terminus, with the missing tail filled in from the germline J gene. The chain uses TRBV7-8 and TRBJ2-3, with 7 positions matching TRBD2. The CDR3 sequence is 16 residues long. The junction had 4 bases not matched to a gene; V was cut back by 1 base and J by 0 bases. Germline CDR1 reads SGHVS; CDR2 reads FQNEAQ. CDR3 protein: CASSLGASGSTDTQYF. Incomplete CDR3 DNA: TGTGCCAGCAGCTTAGGCGCTAGCGGTAGCACAGATACG.

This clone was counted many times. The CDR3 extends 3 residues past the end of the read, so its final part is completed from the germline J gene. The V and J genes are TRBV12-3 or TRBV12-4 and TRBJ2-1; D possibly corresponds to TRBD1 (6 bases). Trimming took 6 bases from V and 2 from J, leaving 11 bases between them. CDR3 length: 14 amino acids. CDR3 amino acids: CASSRGGTYNEQFF. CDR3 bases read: TGTGCCAGCAGCCGTGGGGGCACCTACAATGAG.

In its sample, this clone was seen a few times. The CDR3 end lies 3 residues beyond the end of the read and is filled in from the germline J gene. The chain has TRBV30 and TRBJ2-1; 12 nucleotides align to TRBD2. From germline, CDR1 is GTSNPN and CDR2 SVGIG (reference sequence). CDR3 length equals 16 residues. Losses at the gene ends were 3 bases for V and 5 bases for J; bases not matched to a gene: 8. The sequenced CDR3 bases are TGTGCCTGGAGGTGGCTAGCGGGAGGGAACAACAATGAG. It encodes CAWRWLAGGNNNE. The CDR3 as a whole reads CAWRWLAGGNNNEQFF.

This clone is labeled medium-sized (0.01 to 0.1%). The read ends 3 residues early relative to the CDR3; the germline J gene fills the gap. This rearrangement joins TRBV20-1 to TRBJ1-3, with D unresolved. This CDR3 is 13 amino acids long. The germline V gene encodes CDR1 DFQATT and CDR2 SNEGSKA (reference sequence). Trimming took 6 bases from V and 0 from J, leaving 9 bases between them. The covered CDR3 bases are TGCAGTGCCTATAAAGACTCTGGAAACACC. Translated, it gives CSAYKDSGNT. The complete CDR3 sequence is CSAYKDSGNTIYF.

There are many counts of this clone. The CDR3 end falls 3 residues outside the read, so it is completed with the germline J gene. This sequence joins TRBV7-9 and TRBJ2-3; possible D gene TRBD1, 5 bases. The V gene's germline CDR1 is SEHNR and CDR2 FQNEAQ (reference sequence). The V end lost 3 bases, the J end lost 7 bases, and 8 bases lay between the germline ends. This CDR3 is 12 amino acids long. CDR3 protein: CASSFDRHTQYF. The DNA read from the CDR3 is TGTGCCAGCAGCTTCGACAGACATACG.

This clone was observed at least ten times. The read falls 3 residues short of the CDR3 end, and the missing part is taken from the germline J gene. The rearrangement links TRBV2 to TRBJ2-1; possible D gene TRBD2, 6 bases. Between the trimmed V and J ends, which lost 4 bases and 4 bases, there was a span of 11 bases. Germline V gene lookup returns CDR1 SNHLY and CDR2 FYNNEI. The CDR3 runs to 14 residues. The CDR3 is CASSVLRGYNEQFF. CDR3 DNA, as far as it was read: TGTGCCAGCAGTGTATTGCGGGGTTACAATGAG.

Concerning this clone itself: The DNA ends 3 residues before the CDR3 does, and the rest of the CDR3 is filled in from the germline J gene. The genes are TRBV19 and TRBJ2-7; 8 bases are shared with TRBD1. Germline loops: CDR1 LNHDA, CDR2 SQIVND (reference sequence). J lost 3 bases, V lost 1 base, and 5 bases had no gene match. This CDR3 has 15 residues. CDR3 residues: CASSIVRTGFYEQYF. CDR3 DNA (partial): TGTGCCAGTAGTATAGTCCGGACAGGGTTCTACGAG. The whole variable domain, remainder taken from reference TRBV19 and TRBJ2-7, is DGGITQSPKYLFRKEGQNVTLSCEQNLNHDAMYWYRQDPGQGLRLIYYSQIVNDFQKGDIAEGYSVSREKKESFPLTVTSAQKNPTAFYLCASSIVRTGFYEQYFGPGTRLTVT.

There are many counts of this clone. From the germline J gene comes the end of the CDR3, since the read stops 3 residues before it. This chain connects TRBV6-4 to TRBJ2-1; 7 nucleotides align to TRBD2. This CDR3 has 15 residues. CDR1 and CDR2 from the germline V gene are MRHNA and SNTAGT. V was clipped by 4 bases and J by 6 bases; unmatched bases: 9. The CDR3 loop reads CASSGEGLKGNEQFF. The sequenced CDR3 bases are TGTGCCAGCAGTGGGGAGGGGTTAAAAGGCAATGAG.

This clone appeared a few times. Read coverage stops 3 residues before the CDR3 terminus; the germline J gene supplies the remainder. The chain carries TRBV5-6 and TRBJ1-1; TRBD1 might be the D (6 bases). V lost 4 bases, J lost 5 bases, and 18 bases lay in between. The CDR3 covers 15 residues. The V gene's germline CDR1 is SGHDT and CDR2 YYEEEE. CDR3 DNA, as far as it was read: TGTGCCAGCAGCCCACAGGACAGAATGGGAACTGAA. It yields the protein CASSPQDRMGTE. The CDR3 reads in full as CASSPQDRMGTEAFF.

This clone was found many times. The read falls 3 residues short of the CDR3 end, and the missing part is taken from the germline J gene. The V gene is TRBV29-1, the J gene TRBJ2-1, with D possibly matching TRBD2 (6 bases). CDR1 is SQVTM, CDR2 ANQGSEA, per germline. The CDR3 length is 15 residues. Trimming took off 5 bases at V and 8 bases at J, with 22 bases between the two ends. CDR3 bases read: TGCAGCGTTCCCTTGGGTGGCGGGAAGTCCGATGAG. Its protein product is CSVPLGGGKSDE. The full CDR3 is CSVPLGGGKSDEQFF.

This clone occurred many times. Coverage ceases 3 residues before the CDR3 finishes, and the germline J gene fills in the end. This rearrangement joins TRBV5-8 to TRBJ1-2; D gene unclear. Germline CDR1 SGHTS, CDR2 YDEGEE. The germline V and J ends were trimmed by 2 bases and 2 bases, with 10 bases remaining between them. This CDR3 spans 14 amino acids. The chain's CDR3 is CASSLQGLNYGYTF. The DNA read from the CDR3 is TGTGCCAGCAGCTTACAAGGGCTCAACTATGGC. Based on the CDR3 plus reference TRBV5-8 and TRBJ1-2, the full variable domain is EAGVTQSPTHLIKTRGQQATLRCSPISGHTSVYWYQQALGLGLQFLLWYDEGEERNRGNFPPRFSGRQFPNYSSELNVNALELEDSALYLCASSLQGLNYGYTFGSGTRLTVV.

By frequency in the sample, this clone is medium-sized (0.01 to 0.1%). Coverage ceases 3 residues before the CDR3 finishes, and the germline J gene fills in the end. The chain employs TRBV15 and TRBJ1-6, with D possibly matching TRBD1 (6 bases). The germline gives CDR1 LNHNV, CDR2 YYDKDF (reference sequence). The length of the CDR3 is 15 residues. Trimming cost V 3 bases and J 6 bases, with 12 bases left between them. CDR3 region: CATSRGGGSNSPLHF. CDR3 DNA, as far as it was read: TGTGCCACCAGCAGGGGCGGGGGCAGTAATTCACCC. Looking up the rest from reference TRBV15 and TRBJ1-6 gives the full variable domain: DAMVIQNPRYQVTQFGKPVTLSCSQTLNHNVMYWYQQKSSQAPKLLFHYYDKDFNNEADTPDNFQSRRPNTSFCFLDIRSPGLGDTAMYLCATSRGGGSNSPLHFGNGTRLTVT.

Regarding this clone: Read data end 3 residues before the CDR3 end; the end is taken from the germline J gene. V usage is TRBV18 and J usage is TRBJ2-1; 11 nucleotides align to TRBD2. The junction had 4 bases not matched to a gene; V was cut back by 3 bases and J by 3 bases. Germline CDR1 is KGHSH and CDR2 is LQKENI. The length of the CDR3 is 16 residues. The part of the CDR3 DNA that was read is TGTGCCAGCTCACCCCCCACTAGCGGGGGCTACAATGAG. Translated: CASSPPTSGGYNE. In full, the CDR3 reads CASSPPTSGGYNEQFF.

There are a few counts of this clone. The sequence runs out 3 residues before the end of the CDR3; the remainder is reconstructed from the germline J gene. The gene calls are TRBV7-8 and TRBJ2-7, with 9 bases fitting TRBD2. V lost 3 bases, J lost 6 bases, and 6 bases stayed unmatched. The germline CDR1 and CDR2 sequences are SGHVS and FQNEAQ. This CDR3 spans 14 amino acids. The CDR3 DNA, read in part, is TGTGCCAGCAGCTTCGGTGGTAGCGGGAGCGAG. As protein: CASSFGGSGSE. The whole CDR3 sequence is CASSFGGSGSEQYF.